The 29 T cell receptor beta chains reported below all come from one sample, sequenced in a study of early T cells in non-severe SARS-CoV-2 infection. A single record per CDR3 protein comes from TCRdb applying MiXCR to the 5' RACE reads. The table has tens of thousands of distinct CDR3 sequences, 5% to 6.5% seen once; the top ten hold about 7.3%. What was sequenced was whole blood. These receptors were collected from an adult who was a healthcare worker with PCR-confirmed SARS-CoV-2 infection or an uninfected control (not recorded which).

J is TRBJ2-7 and V is TRBV6-6; 9 bases are a match to TRBD1. The V segment lost 6 bases and the J segment 0 bases; nucleotides outside the gene matches: 3. Germline assignment: CDR1 MNHNY and CDR2 SVGAGI (reference sequence). The CDR3 totals 14 residues. This CDR3 reads CASRRTGVSYEQYF. CDR3 nucleotides: TGTGCCAGCAGGCGGACAGGGGTCTCCTACGAGCAGTACTTC.

At least ten counts were recorded for this clonotype. J is TRBJ2-7 and V is TRBV20-1; 12 bases fit TRBD1. Germline V gene sequence: CDR1 DFQATT, CDR2 SNEGSKA (reference sequence). The ends lost 5 bases at V and 4 bases at J; junction bases unmatched: 9. This CDR3 contains 15 residues. DNA for the CDR3: TGCAGTGCTGGTCGGGACAGGGGGCGTTTATACGAGCAGTACTTC. Its protein product is CSAGRDRGRLYEQYF.

V is TRBV19 and J is TRBJ2-1; D may be TRBD1 (6 bases). The CDR3 length is 16 residues. Trimming took off 5 bases at V and 7 bases at J, with 21 bases between the two ends. Germline CDR1 reads LNHDA; CDR2 reads SQIVND (reference sequence). The DNA for the CDR3 is TGTGCCAGTAGTGGTAGGGGGTTGTTTTTCGGGAATGAGCAGTTCTTC. Protein product: CASSGRGLFFGNEQFF.

This clonotype was seen at least ten times. As DNA, the CDR3 is TGTGCCAGCAGTTTAGGCTTGGTGAGGGCGCCCCGGCCCCAGCATTTT. This codes for CASSLGLVRAPRPQHF. This chain uses TRBV12-3 or TRBV12-4 with TRBJ1-5; D is unresolved. V gave up 1 base and J gave up 9 bases, with 19 bases separating them. This CDR3 is built from 16 residues.

Points on this clonotype: A much larger clone differs by one base, so this may be a read error. The chain is built from TRBV7-8 and TRBJ1-1, with a weak D call TRBD1 (5 bases). V was clipped by 4 bases and J by 0 bases, with 9 bases between them. The CDR3 runs 14 residues. CDR1 and CDR2 (germline): SGHVS, FQNEAQ. For the CDR3, the DNA is TGTGCCAGCAGCTCGACGACAGTGAACACTGAAGCTTTCTTT. The encoded protein is CASSSTTVNTEAFF.

This clonotype was picked up many times. The V call is TRBV6-2 or TRBV6-3, the J call TRBJ1-2; D remains ambiguous. CDR1 and CDR2 from the germline V gene are MNHEY and SVGEGT. The V end was cut by 4 bases, the J end by 8 bases, with 17 bases between. The CDR3 is made up of 14 amino acids. CDR3 bases: TGTGCCAGCAGTTCGGAACTCCCAAATGGGGGCTACACCTTC. The encoded protein is CASSSELPNGGYTF.

This clonotype is judged medium-sized. The rearrangement links TRBV6-1 to TRBJ1-6, with 8 positions matching TRBD1. In germline, CDR1 is MNHNS, CDR2 SASEGT. The CDR3 loop spans 13 amino acids. Trimming took 6 bases from V and 14 from J; bases not matched to a gene: 9. CDR3 residues: CASRGTGSPSLHF. The CDR3 DNA reads TGTGCCAGCAGAGGGACAGGCTCGCCGTCCCTCCACTTT.

This rearrangement joins TRBV19 to TRBJ2-7; 8 bases match TRBD1. CDR1 LNHDA and CDR2 SQIVND come from the germline V gene (reference sequence). This CDR3 has 15 residues. J gave up 3 bases and V 5 bases, and 9 bases lay outside the gene matches. CDR3 sequence: CASSRPGQEVYEQYF. The CDR3 region has the DNA TGTGCCAGTAGTCGACCGGGACAGGAGGTCTACGAGCAGTACTTC.

This clonotype was counted many times. The rearrangement links TRBV24-1 to TRBJ2-2; D is perhaps TRBD2 (5 bases). CDR1 is KGHDR and CDR2 is SFDVKD in the germline V gene. Trimming took 5 bases from V and 2 from J, leaving 14 bases between them. This CDR3 has 16 amino acids. CDR3 residues: CATSGQGSGNTGELFF. The CDR3 coding sequence is TGTGCCACCAGTGGTCAAGGGAGCGGCAACACCGGGGAGCTGTTTTTT.

This clonotype was observed a few times. The chain employs TRBV4-2 and TRBJ2-5; D not certain. The CDR3 length is 15 residues. The V end was cut by 4 bases, the J end by 3 bases, with 15 bases between. Germline V gene sequence: CDR1 LGHNA, CDR2 YNFKEQ. CDR3 nucleotide sequence: TGTGCCAGCAGCCCAGAATCGGTAGAAGAAGAGACCCAGTACTTC. Protein sequence: CASSPESVEEETQYF.

This clonotype has ten or more counts. The chain uses TRBV3-1 and TRBJ2-3, with no clear D. Germline CDR1 LGHDT, CDR2 YNNKEL (reference sequence). Trimming removed 5 bases at V and 3 bases at J, with 3 bases between. The CDR3 sequence is 11 residues long. CDR3 DNA sequence: TGTGCCAGCAGCTTTACAGATACGCAGTATTTT. It yields the protein CASSFTDTQYF.

By sample fraction, this clonotype is medium-sized. The V gene is TRBV4-2, the J gene TRBJ1-1, with 10 bases lining up with TRBD1. Trimming took 1 base from V and 5 from J; bases not matched to a gene: 4. Germline loops: CDR1 LGHNA, CDR2 YNFKEQ. This CDR3 spans 15 amino acids. The CDR3 sequence: CASSQARTGGTEAFF. Here the CDR3 DNA reads TGTGCCAGCAGCCAAGCGCGGACAGGGGGAACTGAAGCTTTCTTT.

This clonotype was seen more than once but under ten times. The chain combines TRBV27 with TRBJ2-2, with 7 nucleotides matching TRBD2. J gave up 0 bases and V 9 bases, and 4 bases lay outside the gene matches. The CDR3 is 14 residues long. Germline V lookup: CDR1 MNHEY, CDR2 SMNVEV (reference sequence). CDR3 in amino acids: CASRGTTNTGELFF. In DNA, the CDR3 is TGTGCCAGTCGTGGGACTACGAACACCGGGGAGCTGTTTTTT.

The sample holds many counts of this clonotype. V gene TRBV6-6 combines with J gene TRBJ2-2, with 9 bases aligning to TRBD2. This CDR3 region has 18 residues. After removal of 5 bases from V and 0 bases from J, the junction contained 10 bases not matched to a gene. Germline V gene data show CDR1 as MNHNY and CDR2 as SVGAGI (reference sequence). The CDR3 protein is CASSPMRLAGTNTGELFF. The CDR3 DNA reads as TGTGCCAGCAGTCCCATGAGGCTAGCGGGGACGAACACCGGGGAGCTGTTTTTT.

This clonotype appeared many times. V is TRBV19 and J is TRBJ2-3; tentatively, D is TRBD2 (5 bases). This CDR3 comprises 14 residues. The germline V and J ends were trimmed by 5 bases and 2 bases, with 11 bases remaining between them. Germline CDR1 LNHDA, CDR2 SQIVND (reference sequence). CDR3 DNA sequence: TGTGCCAGTAGTCTAGGCGGGTTCACAGATACGCAGTATTTT. This translates into CASSLGGFTDTQYF.

This clonotype was detected ten times or more. The chain carries TRBV27 and TRBJ2-1; D may be TRBD1 (6 bases). Germline V gene data show CDR1 as MNHEY and CDR2 as SMNVEV (reference sequence). Trimming took 3 bases from V and 0 from J, leaving 15 bases between them. The CDR3 has 17 amino acids. CDR3 region: CASSLGAGRSSYNEQFF. For the CDR3, the DNA is TGTGCCAGCAGTTTGGGGGCCGGGCGTAGCTCCTACAATGAGCAGTTCTTC.

This chain joins TRBV2 and TRBJ2-7, with D perhaps TRBD1 or TRBD2 (5 bases each). Between the trimmed V and J ends, which lost 11 bases and 2 bases, there was a span of 16 bases. Germline V gene data show CDR1 as SNHLY and CDR2 as FYNNEI. The CDR3 is 13 amino acids. The CDR3 nucleotides are TGTGCCGGGGGAAAGGGGACGGCCTACGAGCAGTACTTC. Its translation is CAGGKGTAYEQYF.

This clonotype came up many times. The V gene is TRBV7-9, the J gene TRBJ2-7; 8 bases match TRBD1. CDR3 size: 19 residues. V was clipped by 1 base and J by 2 bases; unmatched bases: 16. Germline V gene lookup returns CDR1 SEHNR and CDR2 FQNEAQ (reference sequence). CDR3 sequence: CASSLVQLVTGTGPYEQYF. The CDR3 region has the DNA TGTGCCAGCAGCTTAGTCCAGTTGGTTACCGGGACAGGACCCTACGAGCAGTACTTC.

This clonotype appeared many times. This chain joins TRBV20-1 and TRBJ2-3, with D perhaps matching TRBD1 or TRBD2 (5 bases each). Germline V gives CDR1 DFQATT, CDR2 SNEGSKA (reference sequence). V lost 6 bases and J lost 4, with 14 bases in between. The CDR3 is 13 amino acids. The CDR3 region has the DNA TGCAGTGCCAGGGACCTCCGACCAGATACGCAGTATTTT. Amino acid sequence: CSARDLRPDTQYF.

This clonotype was recorded at least ten times. The chain links TRBV5-4 to TRBJ2-1, with 12 bases matching TRBD2. The V and J ends lost 6 bases and 9 bases, in that order; junction bases with no gene match: 10. The CDR3 totals 15 residues. Germline V CDR1 and CDR2: SGHNT, YYREEE (reference sequence). Written as DNA, the CDR3 is TGTGCCAGCACCCTCAGGACTAGCGGGGCGGGTGAGCAGTTCTTC. Translating gives CASTLRTSGAGEQFF.

The sample holds many counts of this clonotype. A junction boundary mismatches the germline segment, possibly from a read error. This rearrangement joins TRBV6-5 to TRBJ1-1, with D possibly TRBD1 on 5 matching bases. Germline V gene data show CDR1 as MNHEY and CDR2 as SVGAGI. The CDR3 has 14 residues. CDR3 region: CASSYSQGNTEVFF. The CDR3 DNA follows: TGTGCCAGCAGTTACTCGCAGGGTAACACTGAAGTTTTCTTT.

This clonotype was found many times. The rearrangement joins TRBV2 to TRBJ2-7; D not certain. This CDR3 region has 13 residues. Germline V gives CDR1 SNHLY, CDR2 FYNNEI. Trimming took off 9 bases at V and 0 bases at J, with 12 bases between the two ends. CDR3 sequence: CARGEPSSYEQYF. DNA for the CDR3: TGTGCCAGAGGAGAGCCTAGCTCCTACGAGCAGTACTTC.

V usage is TRBV11-2 and J usage is TRBJ1-1; no definite D call. This CDR3 region has 13 residues. Trimming stripped 5 bases from V and 11 bases from J, with 18 bases between. Germline V gene lookup returns CDR1 SGHAT and CDR2 FQNNGV. The CDR3 reads CASSPRVIGEAFF. CDR3 nucleotides: TGTGCCAGCAGCCCCCGAGTCATAGGTGAGGCTTTCTTT.

This clonotype was counted ten times or more. The V and J genes are TRBV3-1 and TRBJ2-2, with D unclear. This CDR3 spans 11 amino acids. From germline, CDR1 is LGHDT and CDR2 YNNKEL (reference sequence). Trimming cost V 1 base and J 8 bases, with 2 bases left between them. The CDR3 protein is CASSQAGELFF. The CDR3 region has the DNA TGTGCCAGCAGCCAAGCGGGGGAGCTGTTTTTT. Complete variable domain (other parts from reference TRBV3-1 and TRBJ2-2): DTAVSQTPKYLVTQMGNDKSIKCEQNLGHDTMYWYKQDSKKFLKIMFSYNNKELIINETVPNRFSPKSPDKAHLNLHINSLELGDSAVYFCASSQAGELFFGEGSRLTVL.

The sample holds many counts of this clonotype. This sequence joins TRBV10-3 and TRBJ2-1, with 10 bases matching TRBD2. Unmatched junction bases numbered 6, after V lost 10 bases and J lost 3 bases. This CDR3 spans 14 amino acids. Germline CDR1 and CDR2: ENHRY and SYGVKD. The CDR3, as DNA: TGTGCCACCAGGGGGACTAGCGTCTACAATGAGCAGTTCTTC. Its translation is CATRGTSVYNEQFF.

The rearrangement links TRBV6-5 to TRBJ1-1; D is possibly TRBD1 (5 bases). Germline CDR1 and CDR2: MNHEY and SVGAGI. Trimming took off 7 bases at V and 11 bases at J, with 14 bases between the two ends. This CDR3 is 11 amino acids long. The CDR3 DNA sequence: TGTGCCAGCATTAGGGGAGGTAGCGCTTTCTTT. It is translated as CASIRGGSAFF.

This clonotype came up many times. The rearrangement joins TRBV19 to TRBJ2-3; a possible D gene is TRBD1 (6 bases). V gave up 10 bases and J gave up 4 bases, with 12 bases separating them. CDR1 and CDR2 (germline): LNHDA, SQIVND (reference sequence). The CDR3 has 12 amino acids. The CDR3 DNA sequence: TGTGCCACCGCACAGGGTTCAGATACGCAGTATTTT. Translation: CATAQGSDTQYF.

The table lists this clonotype with many counts. This sequence joins TRBV6-1 and TRBJ2-7; D may be TRBD1 (5 bases). The CDR3 has 13 amino acids. Between the trimmed V and J ends, which lost 8 bases and 4 bases, there was a span of 15 bases. The V gene's germline CDR1 is MNHNS and CDR2 SASEGT. The CDR3 coding sequence is TGTGCCAGCGCCCGACAGTCCGAGTACGAGCAGTACTTC. It codes for CASARQSEYEQYF.

This clonotype was seen ten or more times. This chain joins TRBV30 and TRBJ2-1; D possibly corresponds to TRBD1 (6 bases). V dropped 2 bases and J dropped 4 bases, with 15 bases sitting between them. This CDR3 spans 15 amino acids. Germline V gene sequence: CDR1 GTSNPN, CDR2 SVGIG (reference sequence). The CDR3 reads CAWSQVPQGYNEQFF. CDR3 nucleotides: TGTGCCTGGAGTCAGGTACCGCAGGGGTACAATGAGCAGTTCTTC. Drawing the rest from reference TRBV30 and TRBJ2-1, the complete variable domain is SQTIHQWPATLVQPVGSPLSLECTVEGTSNPNLYWYRQAAGRGLQLLFYSVGIGQISSEVPQNLSASRPQDRQFILSSKKLLLSDSGFYLCAWSQVPQGYNEQFFGPGTRLTVL.